Below are 22 T cell receptor beta chains sequenced from a single sample in a study of blood T cell repertoires in COVID-19 (dated by TCRdb to between 2020 and 2021). Library preparation used the immunoSEQ multiplex PCR assay. TCRdb re-hosts the immuneACCESS table, in-frame sequences only. Its copies lack some clones; in the studies checked, an unresolved V gene accounts for under half of them, and the cause for the rest is not known. The sample table records about 150,000 clones; about four fifths of these occur just once. In total, the top ten clones hold roughly 3.4% of the sample. The sequenced sample was PBMCs or T cells enriched from blood (not recorded which). The receptors shown here come from a woman in her fifties or sixties with acute COVID-19.

The rearrangement links TRBV19 to TRBJ2-2; D gene uncertain. V lost 7 bases to trimming and J lost 6 bases, with 18 bases between them. The CDR3 is 15 amino acids. Per germline, CDR1 LNHDA and CDR2 SQIVND (reference sequence). The DNA of the CDR3 is TGTGCCAGTAACCCTAACCCTTCTCCCGCCGGGGAGCTGTTTTTT. Amino acids: CASNPNPSPAGELFF.

The chain is built from TRBV3-1 (or the pseudogene TRBV3-2) and TRBJ1-1; 7 bases align to TRBD1. Trimming took 3 bases from V and 4 from J; bases not matched to a gene: 8. The CDR3 covers 15 residues. The germline V gene has CDR1 LGHDT and CDR2 YNNKEL (reference sequence). In DNA, the CDR3 is TGTGCCAGCAGCCATCCGGGACAGTGGGGCACTGAAGCTTTCTTT. This sequence encodes CASSHPGQWGTEAFF.

V usage is TRBV7-3 and J usage is TRBJ1-3; the match to TRBD1 covers 9 bases. The CDR3 has 15 residues. V lost 5 bases and J lost 3; bases outside the gene matches: 5. CDR1 is SGHTA, CDR2 FQGTGA, per germline. The CDR3 sequence is CASSRTGDYGNTIYF. The DNA of the CDR3 is TGTGCCAGCAGCCGGACAGGGGATTATGGAAACACCATATATTTT.

In DNA, the CDR3 is TGTGCCAGCAGCGTCCTAGCGGCAGATACGCAGTATTTT. Its translation: CASSVLAADTQYF. The gene calls are TRBV9 and TRBJ2-3; 7 nucleotides line up with TRBD2. With V trimmed by 2 bases and J by 4 bases, 1 base remained unmatched. Germline V gives CDR1 SGDLS, CDR2 YYNGEE. The CDR3 totals 13 residues.

This clone appeared a single time. The chain has TRBV7-3 and TRBJ2-5; a possible D gene is TRBD2 (5 bases). The length of the CDR3 is 14 residues. V lost 4 bases and J lost 5, with 14 bases in between. Germline V gives CDR1 SGHTA, CDR2 FQGTGA. In nucleotides, the CDR3 is TGTGCCAGCAGCTCCTATGGAGGTGCCGAGACCCAGTACTTC. Amino acid sequence: CASSSYGGAETQYF.

This clone was recorded once. This chain links TRBV5-5 with TRBJ2-1; unclear D gene. Trimming left V 4 bases short and J 4 bases short, with 18 bases between. From germline, CDR1 is SGHKS and CDR2 YYEKEE (reference sequence). The CDR3 runs to 16 residues. The DNA of the CDR3 is TGTGCCAGCAGCACCTCCGTGACACAGACATACAATGAGCAGTTCTTC. It specifies CASSTSVTQTYNEQFF. The entire variable domain, with the rest obtained from reference TRBV5-5 and TRBJ2-1, is as follows: DAGVTQSPTHLIKTRGQQVTLRCSPISGHKSVSWYQQVLGQGPQFIFQYYEKEERGRGNFPDRFSARQFPNYSSELNVNALLLGDSALYLCASSTSVTQTYNEQFFGPGTRLTVL.

This clone has a single count. The gene calls are TRBV5-6 and TRBJ2-1; D might be TRBD1 (6 bases). Germline V gives CDR1 SGHDT, CDR2 YYEEEE. The V end lost 4 bases, the J end lost 9 bases, and 20 bases lay between the germline ends. This CDR3 is built from 15 residues. Here the CDR3 DNA reads TGTGCCAGCAGCCCGCAAACTGGGACATCAACTGAGCAGTTCTTC. Encoded protein: CASSPQTGTSTEQFF.

The chain combines TRBV20-1 with TRBJ1-2; D might be TRBD1 (6 bases). CDR3 size: 14 residues. V lost 3 bases to trimming and J lost 2 bases, with 13 bases between them. Looked up from germline, CDR1 is DFQATT and CDR2 is SNEGSKA (reference sequence). CDR3 amino acids: CSASPTGRNYGYTF. The CDR3 nucleotides are TGCAGTGCTAGTCCGACAGGCCGGAACTATGGCTACACCTTC.

The V and J genes are TRBV3-1 (or the pseudogene TRBV3-2) and TRBJ2-5; 8 nucleotides agree with TRBD2. This CDR3 has 18 residues. Germline V CDR1 and CDR2: LGHDT, YNNKEL (reference sequence). V was pared by 0 bases and J by 7 bases, with 16 bases of the junction left unmatched. The DNA for the CDR3 is TGTGCCAGCAGCCAAGACAACAACGCGGGACTAGGTGCGTGGACCCAGTACTTC. Translating it yields CASSQDNNAGLGAWTQYF.

V and J are TRBV19 and TRBJ1-5; tentative D call: TRBD1 (5 bases). Germline loops: CDR1 LNHDA, CDR2 SQIVND (reference sequence). V was shortened by 3 bases and J by 3 bases, with 12 bases between the two germline ends. The CDR3 is made up of 15 amino acids. CDR3: CASSILSGPNQPQHF. CDR3 coding DNA: TGTGCCAGTAGTATCCTCTCAGGGCCCAATCAGCCCCAGCATTTT.

This clone was seen only once. This chain links TRBV5-6 with TRBJ1-1, with a tentative D call TRBD1 (5 bases). In germline, CDR1 is SGHDT, CDR2 YYEEEE. V was cut by 2 bases and J by 2 bases, with 22 bases left in between. The CDR3 is made up of 18 amino acids. The CDR3 region has the DNA TGTGCCAGCAGCTTCCAGGGCGTCGCGCCCTCTCACAACACTGAAGCTTTCTTT. It translates to CASSFQGVAPSHNTEAFF.

The rearrangement uses TRBV3-1 (or the pseudogene TRBV3-2) and TRBJ1-4, with D tentatively TRBD1 (5 bases). V was clipped by 1 base and J by 8 bases, with 17 bases between them. Germline V gives CDR1 LGHDT, CDR2 YNNKEL (reference sequence). CDR3 length: 16 residues. This CDR3 reads CASSQARGTVDEKLFF. The CDR3 bases are TGTGCCAGCAGCCAAGCTCGGGGGACGGTGGACGAAAAACTGTTTTTT.

This clone appeared a few times. The chain couples TRBV9 to TRBJ2-7, with 12 bases aligning to TRBD2. V lost 0 bases to trimming and J lost 5 bases; unmatched junction nucleotides: 0. Germline CDR1 SGDLS, CDR2 YYNGEE. CDR3 length: 14 amino acids. DNA for the CDR3: TGTGCCAGCAGCGTAGGGACTAGCGGGAACGAGCAGTACTTC. It specifies CASSVGTSGNEQYF.

The J gene is TRBJ2-2, the V gene TRBV3-1 (or the pseudogene TRBV3-2); 11 bases align to TRBD2. The germline V gene encodes CDR1 LGHDT and CDR2 YNNKEL (reference sequence). This CDR3 has 18 residues. The J segment lost 1 base and the V segment lost 1 base, leaving 5 bases of the junction unmatched. The CDR3 loop reads CASSQVWLAGGNTGELFF. In DNA form, the CDR3 reads TGTGCCAGCAGCCAAGTTTGGCTAGCGGGAGGGAACACCGGGGAGCTGTTTTTT.

V usage is TRBV30 and J usage is TRBJ2-3; 7 nucleotides match TRBD2. In germline, CDR1 is GTSNPN, CDR2 SVGIG (reference sequence). Trimming at V came to 5 bases and at J to 6 bases, leaving 11 bases not matched to a gene. CDR3 length: 14 residues. CDR3 protein: CAWRLGGSLDTQYF. As DNA, the CDR3 is TGTGCCTGGCGATTGGGCGGGAGTTTGGATACGCAGTATTTT.

The chain has TRBV24-1 and TRBJ2-3, with 9 nucleotides matching TRBD2. The CDR3 has 12 amino acids. Germline CDR1 is KGHDR and CDR2 is SFDVKD. The CDR3 DNA sequence: TGTAAGGGAGAAGCGGGAGGAGATACGCAGTATTTT. Its protein product is CKGEAGGDTQYF.

The chain combines TRBV6-2 or TRBV6-3 with TRBJ1-5, with 10 positions matching TRBD1. Trimming took 2 bases from V and 6 from J; bases not matched to a gene: 4. This CDR3 is built from 15 residues. Germline CDR1 reads MNHEY; CDR2 reads SVGEGT. The CDR3 region has the DNA TGTGCCAGCAGTTACGGGACAGGGGCTTTTCAGCCCCAGCATTTT. Residues: CASSYGTGAFQPQHF.

The V call is TRBV19, the J call TRBJ2-2, with 13 bases identical to TRBD2. The trim removed 4 bases at V and 6 bases at J, leaving 8 bases unmatched. Germline lookup yields CDR1 LNHDA and CDR2 SQIVND (reference sequence). The CDR3 length is 17 residues. CDR3 sequence: CASSTRGLAGDSGELFF. In nucleotides, the CDR3 is TGTGCCAGTAGTACACGAGGACTAGCGGGAGATTCCGGGGAGCTGTTTTTT.

Worth noting for this clone: The junction departs from the called germline gene at one end, perhaps through a read error. This chain joins TRBV11-2 and TRBJ2-7; 7 bases map to TRBD1. There are 12 residues in the CDR3. The V gene's germline CDR1 is SGHAT and CDR2 FQNNGV. The DNA of the CDR3 is TGTGCCAGCAGCTTAGGTTCTGGGACAGTGGATTTC. This codes for CASSLGSGTVDF.

The chain uses TRBV15 and TRBJ2-5; D remains unclear. Trimming stripped 3 bases from V and 4 bases from J, with 12 bases between. This CDR3 is 14 amino acids long. Germline V gene data show CDR1 as LNHNV and CDR2 as YYDKDF (reference sequence). DNA of the CDR3: TGTGCCACCAGCAGCAGGCACGGTTCAGAGACCCAGTACTTC. This gives the protein CATSSRHGSETQYF.

A single count supports this clone. The rearrangement joins TRBV19 to TRBJ2-5; D is ambiguous. The CDR3 loop spans 14 amino acids. V lost 5 bases and J lost 5, with 15 bases in between. Germline assignment: CDR1 LNHDA and CDR2 SQIVND (reference sequence). CDR3 residues: CASSPAPVFETQYF. The CDR3 bases are TGTGCCAGTAGTCCCGCCCCGGTATTTGAGACCCAGTACTTC.

This clone was picked up many times. This chain uses TRBV5-1 with TRBJ2-1; 11 nucleotides line up with TRBD2. J lost 7 bases, V lost 0 bases, and 6 bases had no gene match. Germline lookup yields CDR1 SGHRS and CDR2 YFSETQ. This CDR3 comprises 16 residues. The CDR3 nucleotides are TGCGCCAGCAGCTTGGAAGGGACTAGCGGATTAAATGAGCAGTTCTTC. Its protein product is CASSLEGTSGLNEQFF.